What follows describes a single TCR beta chain. This clonotype was recorded at least ten times. Its antigen target is currently unknown. Base qualities were left out, and no much larger clone turns up one base away. This specimen belongs to a study of glioma-infiltrating T cells (dated by TCRdb to 2016 to 2017). Notes on the research overall: Glioma tissue, non-neoplastic brain tissue and matched peripheral blood mononuclear cells were used as sources from which TCR alpha- and beta-chain repertoires were sequenced. To gauge divergence between tissue and blood T-cell populations, every tissue-infiltrating repertoire was compared against the peripheral blood repertoire from the same patient. The paired cohort was made up of three low-grade glioma patients, about 8 primary glioblastoma patients and three non-glioma patients who contributed non-neoplastic brain tissue. On the study overall, not on this receptor specifically: Group comparisons rested on small numbers: three non-neoplastic, three low-grade glioma and several glioblastoma patients. VJ-independent divergence between tissue and blood was below expectation in non-neoplastic patients but above expectation in all gliomas, especially low-grade gliomas. Only a very small number of CDR3 sequences turned up in both tissue and blood, a result put down to high CDR3 diversity combined with limited sampling.

Its CDR3 holds 14 amino acids, cysteine through phenylalanine. Only the CDR3 part of the read is kept: 42 bases, read in frame from the first base. The germline V gene supplies CDR1 LGHNA and CDR2 YSLEER. Trimming removed 4 bases from V and 5 bases from J, leaving 15 bases between the germline ends. The iRepertoire nested amplicon-rescue multiplex PCR (arm-PCR) platform was used to amplify TCR alpha and beta CDR3 regions from RNA. The input for one-step reverse transcription and amplification was 100-400 ng of tissue mRNA or PBMC total RNA. Following bead purification, Illumina adapters were added by a secondary multiplex PCR, and libraries between 200 and 400 bp were gel-purified. Libraries carried internal 6-nucleotide barcodes used for demultiplexing. Libraries were sequenced on an Illumina MiSeq with 2x220 or 2x250 nucleotide paired-end reads. For the original study's pipeline: FLASH 1.2.11 was used to merge paired reads, and BWA-MEM then aligned the reads to the GRCh37 human genome before TRA and TRB reads were extracted. For V and J assignment, an IMGT-derived reference of cassette sequences and CDR3 motifs that included pseudogenes was used. Three-frame translation of reads was performed, and productive CDR3s were defined as those with a C...FGXG motif and no stop codons. A clonotype was defined as a unique combination of a V-J cassette pair and a CDR3 amino acid sequence. Filtering of reads was based on Hamming distance, with the threshold set by the sequence error rate of each sample in mapped regions. TCRdb handled the public reads itself, with Q25 trimming in fastp and clone calling in MiXCR, and kept productive beta chains. Rows are unified per CDR3 protein, each entry keeping the most common DNA and genes. The V and J calls follow TCRdb's processing rather than the paper's. The sample profile shows fewer than 110,000 distinct CDR3 sequences; about 30% of them were found once. The ten largest clones represent around 40% of the sample.

Sequenced input: glioma tissue, nonneoplastic brain tissue, or PBMCs (not recorded which). This TCR came from a human donor with low-grade glioma or glioblastoma, undergoing nonglioma brain surgery, or in good health (not recorded which). The chain links TRBV4-3 with TRBJ2-7; TRBD1 is a possible D gene, resting on 6 matching bases. The sequenced DNA is TGCGCCAGCAGCCCCCAAACAGGGATCCACGAGCAGTACTTC. This gives the protein CASSPQTGIHEQYF.